This T cell receptor (beta chain) was obtained from a study of T cells after yellow fever vaccination. General study results and limits: Reappearance after the booster was observed for most primary-vaccination clones (96% CD4, over 70% CD8).

Trimming shortened V by 6 bases and J by 4 bases, and 13 bases separated the two germline ends. This CDR3 spans 14 amino acids. TCRdb recomputed calls from the 5' RACE reads with MiXCR, one row per CDR3 protein. Altogether approximately 550,000 distinct CDR3 sequences are present, roughly 14% being singletons, with the ten largest covering roughly an eighth. This clonotype was seen a few times. Antigen: not known. The receptor was isolated from a man aged 25-40 years who received the YFV17D yellow fever vaccine. The rearrangement joins TRBV12-3 or TRBV12-4 to TRBJ1-5; a weak D match, TRBD1 (5 bases). Sample: PBMCs, taken on the day of the yellow fever booster vaccination. The CDR3 coding sequence is TGTGCCAGCAGGGAGGGACGGGTAAATCAGCCCCAGCATTTT. This translates into CASREGRVNQPQHF.